These 23 T cell receptor beta chains came from one sample sequenced in a study of Graves' ophthalmopathy and Graves' hyperthyroidism. For repertoire sequencing, the TCR beta CDR3 regions were amplified from RNA transcripts. Following a first-round RT-PCR that used HTBI primers, a second-round multiplex PCR was carried out. TCRdb re-analysed the multiplex PCR reads in MiXCR, keeping a single row per CDR3 protein. Here the sample spans 650,000 to 900,000 distinct CDR3 sequences, roughly two fifths being singletons. Sequencing was carried out using peripheral blood. These receptor sequences come from an adult man with Graves' ophthalmopathy.

This sequence joins TRBV10-3 and TRBJ2-6; perhaps D is TRBD1 or TRBD2 (6 bases each). Looked up from germline, CDR1 is ENHRY and CDR2 is SYGVKD. The V and J ends lost 10 bases and 3 bases respectively, with 13 bases between them. The CDR3 runs 14 residues. This CDR3 reads CATQGGNGANVLTF. CDR3 coding DNA: TGTGCCACCCAAGGGGGGAATGGGGCCAACGTCCTGACTTTC.

This clonotype occurred many times. The chain joins TRBV20-1 to TRBJ2-7, with D perhaps matching TRBD1 (5 bases). Trimming took 2 bases from V and 5 from J, leaving 10 bases between them. CDR3 size: 12 residues. From germline, CDR1 is DFQATT and CDR2 SNEGSKA (reference sequence). CDR3 sequence (DNA): TGCAGTGCTAGACAGGGTTCCCACGAGCAGTACTTC. Residues: CSARQGSHEQYF.

The chain is built from TRBV9 and TRBJ2-3, with 9 bases lining up with TRBD1. Germline CDR1 SGDLS, CDR2 YYNGEE. The V and J ends lost 3 bases and 3 bases, in that order; junction bases with no gene match: 2. The CDR3 runs 14 residues. The CDR3 spells CASSEDRGTDTQYF. The CDR3 region has the DNA TGTGCCAGCAGCGAGGACAGGGGTACAGATACGCAGTATTTT.

This clonotype was seen a few times. This CDR3 is CAISVAQGGGYTF. The CDR3 nucleotides are TGTGCCATCAGCGTTGCTCAGGGGGGTGGCTACACCTTC. V gene TRBV10-3 combines with J gene TRBJ1-2; 7 bases fit TRBD1. The CDR3 has 13 amino acids. Trimming removed 6 bases from V and 7 bases from J; junction bases left unmatched: 8. The germline CDR1 and CDR2 sequences are ENHRY and SYGVKD.

This clonotype was observed a few times. The rearrangement uses TRBV18 and TRBJ2-5; D is uncertain. Trimming cost V 0 bases and J 5 bases, with 10 bases left between them. From germline, CDR1 is KGHSH and CDR2 LQKENI. The length of the CDR3 is 14 residues. The CDR3 loop reads CASSPPQAAETQYF. CDR3 DNA sequence: TGTGCCAGCTCACCACCGCAGGCGGCGGAGACCCAGTACTTC.

This clonotype has ten or more counts. The gene calls are TRBV19 and TRBJ1-5; 10 positions match TRBD1. Germline V gives CDR1 LNHDA, CDR2 SQIVND (reference sequence). The CDR3 runs to 15 residues. The CDR3 DNA is TGTGCAGTCCGGGACAGGGGAACTGGCAATCAGCCCCAGCATTTT. Protein product: CAVRDRGTGNQPQHF.

In its sample, this clonotype was seen many times. V usage is TRBV29-1 and J usage is TRBJ2-7; tentatively, D is TRBD1 (6 bases). CDR1 and CDR2 from the germline V gene are SQVTM and ANQGSEA. V was cut by 5 bases and J by 2 bases, with 13 bases left in between. The CDR3 covers 13 residues. As DNA, the CDR3 is TGCAGCGTTCGTGCAGGGGTTACCTACGAGCAGTACTTC. Protein sequence: CSVRAGVTYEQYF.

The chain joins TRBV2 to TRBJ2-4; 10 positions agree with TRBD2. V lost 7 bases to trimming and J lost 0 bases; unmatched junction nucleotides: 3. This CDR3 region has 15 residues. Germline values: CDR1 SNHLY, CDR2 FYNNEI. As DNA, the CDR3 is TGTGCCAGCACAGGACTAGCGGTAGCCAAAAACATTCAGTACTTC. Its translation is CASTGLAVAKNIQYF.

The chain employs TRBV12-3 or TRBV12-4 and TRBJ1-3; a weak D match, TRBD1 (5 bases). V was cut by 3 bases and J by 9 bases, with 9 bases left in between. The CDR3 length is 12 residues. The CDR3 DNA sequence: TGTGCCAGCAGTTTCGACGGGGGCACCATATATTTT. It specifies CASSFDGGTIYF.

The gene calls are TRBV2 and TRBJ1-2; tentatively, D is TRBD1 (6 bases). Germline V gives CDR1 SNHLY, CDR2 FYNNEI. The V end lost 5 bases, the J end lost 2 bases, and 15 bases lay between the germline ends. This CDR3 region has 15 residues. CDR3 bases: TGTGCCAGCAGTTTATCTTCCAGGGGAAACTATGGCTACACCTTC. It is translated as CASSLSSRGNYGYTF.

The chain is built from TRBV19 and TRBJ2-7; D might be TRBD1 (5 bases). Germline V gene sequence: CDR1 LNHDA, CDR2 SQIVND (reference sequence). Trimming pared 9 bases from V and 1 base from J, leaving 19 bases between. The CDR3 contains 15 residues. In DNA, the CDR3 is TGTGCCAGCAGTTTCTTCGGACACAGTTCCTACGAGCAGTACTTC. Amino acid sequence: CASSFFGHSSYEQYF.

On this clonotype: Germline is not matched at one junction end, which may reflect a read error. The CDR3, as DNA: TGTGCCAGCAGCCTAGCCCTCCCGGGACGCAGCTCCTATAATTCACCCCTCCACTTT. This translates into CASSLALPGRSSYNSPLHF. The chain combines TRBV7-2 with TRBJ1-6; D perhaps matches TRBD1 (5 bases). This CDR3 contains 19 residues. Germline lookup yields CDR1 SGHTA and CDR2 FQGNSA.

With respect to this clonotype: A much larger clone differs from this one at a single base, so this may be a read error. The chain carries TRBV10-3 and TRBJ1-2; tentative D call: TRBD1 (6 bases). CDR3 length: 15 amino acids. Germline V gene lookup returns CDR1 ENHRY and CDR2 SYGVKD. V lost 0 bases to trimming and J lost 4 bases, with 12 bases between them. CDR3 amino acids: CAISESAGAIYGYTF. CDR3 DNA: TGTGCCATCAGTGAGTCGGCAGGGGCGATCTATGGCTACACCTTC.

The J gene is TRBJ2-5, the V gene TRBV29-1, with no clear D. This CDR3 is 12 amino acids long. The V end was cut by 8 bases, the J end by 1 base, with 11 bases between. CDR1 and CDR2 (germline): SQVTM, ANQGSEA. CDR3 residues: CSSDPSQETQYF. The DNA of the CDR3 is TGCAGCAGCGACCCCTCCCAAGAGACCCAGTACTTC.

This clonotype was recorded many times. The chain recombines TRBV2 with TRBJ2-1; D uncertain. The CDR3 loop spans 13 amino acids. Trimming took off 10 bases at V and 0 bases at J, with 10 bases between the two ends. CDR1 and CDR2 (germline): SNHLY, FYNNEI. The CDR3 nucleotides read TGTGCCACCGCCTCAAGCTCCTACAATGAGCAGTTCTTC. Translation gives CATASSSYNEQFF.

The table lists this clonotype with a few counts. This chain uses TRBV6-6 with TRBJ1-2; TRBD1 aligns across 8 bases. Germline V gene data show CDR1 as MNHNY and CDR2 as SVGAGI (reference sequence). The junction had 4 bases not matched to a gene; V was cut back by 6 bases and J by 4 bases. This CDR3 is 13 amino acids long. The CDR3 is CASRLDRGYGYTF. The DNA of the CDR3 is TGTGCCAGCAGACTCGACAGGGGCTATGGCTACACCTTC.

This clonotype has a count of ten or more. The J gene is TRBJ2-7, the V gene TRBV19; the D is unclear. V lost 6 bases and J 7 bases, leaving 16 bases between the germline ends. Germline loops: CDR1 LNHDA, CDR2 SQIVND (reference sequence). The CDR3 has 13 residues. CDR3 residues: CASRPRDSQEQYF. The CDR3 DNA is TGTGCCAGTAGACCCCGAGACTCCCAAGAGCAGTACTTC.

This clonotype has ten or more counts. The chain has TRBV6-6 and TRBJ1-2; D unresolved. Between the trimmed V and J ends, which lost 2 bases and 4 bases, there was a span of 11 bases. The CDR3 extends over 14 amino acids. Germline V gene data show CDR1 as MNHNY and CDR2 as SVGAGI (reference sequence). CDR3 sequence: CASSYGRGIYGYTF. CDR3 DNA: TGTGCCAGCAGTTACGGCAGAGGGATCTATGGCTACACCTTC.

With respect to this clonotype: One junction end disagrees with the germline gene, perhaps due to a read error. The V gene is TRBV29-1, the J gene TRBJ1-1, with D unresolved. Germline V gives CDR1 SQVTM, CDR2 ANQGSEA. The CDR3 loop spans 14 amino acids. The CDR3 bases are TGCAGCATTGAAGATGTAGGCAGCAACACTGAAGCTTTCTTT. As protein: CSIEDVGSNTEAFF.

Many counts were recorded for this clonotype. The chain couples TRBV5-8 to TRBJ1-4; tentatively, D is TRBD1 (6 bases). V shed 6 bases and J shed 7 bases, with 19 bases lying between them. This CDR3 is built from 15 residues. Germline lookup yields CDR1 SGHTS and CDR2 YDEGEE. The DNA for the CDR3 is TGTGCCAGCAAAGCGTCGCCAGGGGATGCTGAAAAACTGTTTTTT. This sequence encodes CASKASPGDAEKLFF.

This clonotype was observed at least ten times. The chain employs TRBV11-2 and TRBJ1-1; possibly TRBD1 for D (5 bases). The CDR3 runs 15 residues. CDR1 and CDR2 from the germline V gene are SGHAT and FQNNGV. Trimming cost V 5 bases and J 0 bases, with 13 bases left between them. This chain's CDR3 is CASSPYRNMNTEAFF. The DNA of the CDR3 is TGTGCCAGCAGCCCGTACAGGAACATGAACACTGAAGCTTTCTTT.

This clonotype was recorded at least ten times. This rearrangement joins TRBV7-9 to TRBJ2-5; TRBD2 agrees at 9 bases. The germline V gene has CDR1 SEHNR and CDR2 FQNEAQ (reference sequence). This CDR3 region has 16 residues. V lost 5 bases, J lost 5 bases, and 12 bases stayed unmatched. The CDR3 is CASSPLSSGEWETQYF. The CDR3 DNA sequence: TGTGCCAGCAGCCCTCTTTCTAGCGGGGAGTGGGAGACCCAGTACTTC.

CDR3 DNA: TGTGCCAGCAGTACCATTAGGCGGGCGGGGGCCAACGTCCTGACTTTC. It encodes CASSTIRRAGANVLTF. J is TRBJ2-6 and V is TRBV11-2; a possible D gene is TRBD2 (5 bases). Trimming stripped 6 bases from V and 4 bases from J, with 16 bases between. CDR1 SGHAT and CDR2 FQNNGV come from the germline V gene. The CDR3 consists of 16 residues.